This T cell receptor beta chain was sequenced in a study of blood T cell repertoires in COVID-19. This clone has only one observation. Assay used: immunoSEQ multiplex PCR; TCRdb lists only in-frame clones, some missing. Of 130,000 to 150,000 clones in the sample, approximately 89% were seen once. Sequenced input: peripheral blood. The clonotype comes from a human donor in a cohort sampled during active COVID-19.

The CDR3 here is CASSTQDRVQPYEQYF. The CDR3 bases are TGTGCCAGCAGTACCCAAGACAGGGTACAGCCCTACGAGCAGTACTTC. V gene TRBV6-6 combines with J gene TRBJ2-7; the match to TRBD1 covers 7 bases. CDR1 and CDR2 from the germline V gene are MNHNY and SVGAGI (reference sequence). CDR3 size: 16 residues. Unmatched junction bases numbered 12, after V lost 5 bases and J lost 2 bases.